This TCR beta chain was captured by sequencing in a study of graft-versus-host responses after intestinal transplantation. This clone was seen only once. Its antigen is unidentified. CDR1 is SEHNR and CDR2 is FQNEAQ in the germline V gene (reference sequence). This CDR3 is 16 amino acids long. V dropped 6 bases and J dropped 2 bases, with 18 bases sitting between them. Clones were sequenced by immunoSEQ multiplex PCR, and TCRdb holds only the in-frame ones, with some missing. The table lists about 85,000 clones, around 93% of them singletons. The material was unstimulated CD8+ T cells sorted from spleen or lymph node cells, obtained before transplant. V and J are TRBV7-9 and TRBJ2-3, with D possibly TRBD2 on 6 matching bases. The receptor's source is a human donor who was the organ donor for an intestinal transplant. CDR3 loop: CASRHAGTPNTDTQYF. Written as DNA, the CDR3 is TGTGCCAGCAGGCACGCCGGGACTCCTAACACAGATACGCAGTATTTT. Together with reference TRBV7-9 and TRBJ2-3, the CDR3 gives the full variable domain: DTGVSQNPRHKITKRGQNVTFRCDPISEHNRLYWYRQTLGQGPEFLTYFQNEAQLEKSRLLSDRFSAERPKGSFSTLEIQRTEQGDSAMYLCASRHAGTPNTDTQYFGPGTRLTVL.